This T cell receptor (beta chain) derives from a study of OX40 agonist ivuxolimab in advanced cancers. General study points: Partial responders receiving 0.1-3.0 mg/kg showed among the lowest clonal expansion.

From germline, CDR1 is SGHNT and CDR2 YENEEA. The V end lost 1 base, the J end lost 5 bases, and 11 bases lay between the germline ends. CDR3 length: 15 residues. Notes on this clone: Antigen specificity is unknown.

Sequenced by immunoSEQ multiplex PCR; TCRdb stores in-frame clones only, minus some. The profile covers some 70,000 clones, with approximately 78% appearing a single time and over 0.4% taken by the ten largest. This chain uses TRBV11-3 with TRBJ2-2, with D uncertain. The sequence was obtained from an adult with an advanced solid tumor such as melanoma, head and neck, liver or kidney cancer. The sequencing here drew on CD4+ or CD8+ T cells sorted from blood, taken in a trial of the OX40 agonist ivuxolimab. This CDR3 is CASSLVGRTTGELFF. In nucleotides, the CDR3 is TGTGCCAGCAGCTTAGTTGGCAGGACGACCGGGGAGCTGTTTTTT.